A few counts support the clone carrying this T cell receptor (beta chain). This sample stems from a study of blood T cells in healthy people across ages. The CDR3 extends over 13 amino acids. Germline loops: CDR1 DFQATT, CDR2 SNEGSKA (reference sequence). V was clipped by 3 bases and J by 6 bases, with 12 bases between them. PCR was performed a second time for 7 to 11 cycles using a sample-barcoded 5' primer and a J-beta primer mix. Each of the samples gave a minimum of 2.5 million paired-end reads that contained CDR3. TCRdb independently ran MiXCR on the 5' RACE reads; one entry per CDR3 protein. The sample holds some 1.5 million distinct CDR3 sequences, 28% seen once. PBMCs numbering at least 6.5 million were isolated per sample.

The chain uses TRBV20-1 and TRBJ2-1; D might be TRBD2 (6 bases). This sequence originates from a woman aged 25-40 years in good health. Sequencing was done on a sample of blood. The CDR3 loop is CSASRGSRNEQFF. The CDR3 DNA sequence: TGCAGTGCTAGCCGGGGGTCGCGCAATGAGCAGTTCTTC.